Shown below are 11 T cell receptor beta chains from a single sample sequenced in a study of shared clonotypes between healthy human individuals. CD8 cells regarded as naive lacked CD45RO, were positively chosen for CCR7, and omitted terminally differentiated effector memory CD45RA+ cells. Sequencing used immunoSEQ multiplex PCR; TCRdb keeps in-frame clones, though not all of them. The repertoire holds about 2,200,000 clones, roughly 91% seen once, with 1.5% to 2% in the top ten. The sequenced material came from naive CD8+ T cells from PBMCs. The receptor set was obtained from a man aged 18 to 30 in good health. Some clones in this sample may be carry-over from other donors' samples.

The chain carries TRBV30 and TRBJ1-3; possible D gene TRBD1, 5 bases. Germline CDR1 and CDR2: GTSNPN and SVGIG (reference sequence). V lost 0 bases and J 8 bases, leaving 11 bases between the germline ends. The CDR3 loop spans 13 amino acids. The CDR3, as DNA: TGTGCCTGGAGTGTTGTAAGAGGGGACACCATATATTTT. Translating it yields CAWSVVRGDTIYF.

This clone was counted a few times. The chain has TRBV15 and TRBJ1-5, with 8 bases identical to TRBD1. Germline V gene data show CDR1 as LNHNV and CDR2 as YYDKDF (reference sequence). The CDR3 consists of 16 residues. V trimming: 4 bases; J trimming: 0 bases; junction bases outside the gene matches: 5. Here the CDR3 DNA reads TGTGCCACCAGCACCCGGACAGGGCTTAGCAATCAGCCCCAGCATTTT. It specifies CATSTRTGLSNQPQHF.

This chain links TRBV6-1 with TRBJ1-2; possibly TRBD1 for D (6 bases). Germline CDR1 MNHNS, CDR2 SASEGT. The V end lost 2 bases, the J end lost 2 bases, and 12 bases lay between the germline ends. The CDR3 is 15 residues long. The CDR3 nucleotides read TGTGCCAGCAGTGAAAGGCAGGGGCTAAACTATGGCTACACCTTC. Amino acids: CASSERQGLNYGYTF.

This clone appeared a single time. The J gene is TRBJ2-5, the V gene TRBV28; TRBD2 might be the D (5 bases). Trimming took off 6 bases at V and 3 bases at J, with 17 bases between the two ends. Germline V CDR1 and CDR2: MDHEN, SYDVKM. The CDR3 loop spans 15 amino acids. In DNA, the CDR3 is TGTGCCAGCAGCCTACTCCGGGCCGGGAAAGAGACCCAGTACTTC. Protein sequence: CASSLLRAGKETQYF. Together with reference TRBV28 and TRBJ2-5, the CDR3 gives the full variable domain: DVKVTQSSRYLVKRTGEKVFLECVQDMDHENMFWYRQDPGLGLRLIYFSYDVKMKEKGDIPEGYSVSREKKERFSLILESASTNQTSMYLCASSLLRAGKETQYFGPGTRLLVL.

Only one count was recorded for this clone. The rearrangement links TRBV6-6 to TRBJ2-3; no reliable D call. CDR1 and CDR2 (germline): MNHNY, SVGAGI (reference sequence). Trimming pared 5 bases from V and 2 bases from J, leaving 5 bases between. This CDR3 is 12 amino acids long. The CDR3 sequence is CASSRSTDTQYF. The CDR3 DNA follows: TGTGCCAGCAGTCGATCCACAGATACGCAGTATTTT.

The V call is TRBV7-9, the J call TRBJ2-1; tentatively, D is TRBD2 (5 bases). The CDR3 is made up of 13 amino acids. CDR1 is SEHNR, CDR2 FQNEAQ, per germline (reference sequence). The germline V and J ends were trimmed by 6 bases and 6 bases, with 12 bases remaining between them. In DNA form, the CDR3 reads TGTGCCAGCAGGGACGCGGGCTTCAATGAGCAGTTCTTC. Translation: CASRDAGFNEQFF.

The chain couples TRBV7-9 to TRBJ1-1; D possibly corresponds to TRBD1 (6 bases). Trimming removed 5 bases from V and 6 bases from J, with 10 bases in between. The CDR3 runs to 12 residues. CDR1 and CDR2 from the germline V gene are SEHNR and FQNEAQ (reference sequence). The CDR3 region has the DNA TGTGCCAGCAGCCCTACAGGGTCTGAAGCTTTCTTT. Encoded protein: CASSPTGSEAFF.

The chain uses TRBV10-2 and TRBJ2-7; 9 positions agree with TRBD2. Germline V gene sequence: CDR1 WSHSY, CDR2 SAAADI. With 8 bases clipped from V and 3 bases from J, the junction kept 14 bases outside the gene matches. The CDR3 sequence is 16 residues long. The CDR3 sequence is CASLTMPTSGDYEQYF. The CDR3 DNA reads TGCGCCAGCCTAACCATGCCGACTAGCGGAGACTACGAGCAGTACTTC.

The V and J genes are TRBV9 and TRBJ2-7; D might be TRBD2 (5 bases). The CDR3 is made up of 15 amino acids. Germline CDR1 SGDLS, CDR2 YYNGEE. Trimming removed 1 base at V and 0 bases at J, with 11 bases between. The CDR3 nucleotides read TGTGCCAGCAGCGTAACGCCGGGGAGCTCCTACGAGCAGTACTTC. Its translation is CASSVTPGSSYEQYF.

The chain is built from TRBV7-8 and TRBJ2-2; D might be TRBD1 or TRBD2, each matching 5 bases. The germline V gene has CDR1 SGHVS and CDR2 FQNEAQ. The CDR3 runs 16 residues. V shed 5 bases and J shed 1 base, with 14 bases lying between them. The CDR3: CASSPGTPGNTGELFF. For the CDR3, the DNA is TGTGCCAGCAGCCCTGGGACCCCTGGGAACACCGGGGAGCTGTTTTTT.

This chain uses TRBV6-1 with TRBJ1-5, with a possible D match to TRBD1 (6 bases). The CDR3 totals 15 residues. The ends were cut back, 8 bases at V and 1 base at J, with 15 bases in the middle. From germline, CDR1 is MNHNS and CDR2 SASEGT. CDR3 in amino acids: CASSSRGLSNQPQHF. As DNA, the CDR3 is TGTGCCAGCTCCTCCAGGGGTCTAAGCAATCAGCCCCAGCATTTT.